Shown below are 24 T cell receptor beta chains from a single sample sequenced in a study of identical twins. TCRdb redid the calling of the 5' RACE reads with MiXCR, one entry per CDR3 protein. The data contain about 200,000 distinct CDR3 sequences, about 11% of them singletons. The sequenced material came from memory T cells sorted from blood. The receptors derive from a man aged 45 to 65 in good health.

This clonotype has at least ten counts. J is TRBJ2-5 and V is TRBV20-1; D possibly corresponds to TRBD1 (5 bases). This CDR3 comprises 15 residues. V lost 0 bases, J lost 3 bases, and 14 bases lay in between. CDR1 is DFQATT and CDR2 is SNEGSKA in the germline V gene (reference sequence). CDR3 sequence: CSARDLGDSKETQYF. CDR3 coding DNA: TGCAGTGCTAGAGATCTAGGTGACAGTAAAGAGACCCAGTACTTC.

The V gene is TRBV12-3 or TRBV12-4, the J gene TRBJ2-7; D not resolved. With 2 bases removed from V and 2 bases from J, the gap between germline ends came to 10 bases. This CDR3 has 14 residues. The CDR3 sequence: CASSLWLQTYEQYF. Here the CDR3 DNA reads TGTGCCAGCAGTTTATGGCTTCAAACCTACGAGCAGTACTTC.

This clonotype was seen a single time. The J gene is TRBJ1-6, the V gene TRBV12-3 or TRBV12-4; no definite D call. The V and J ends lost 1 base and 0 bases respectively, with 10 bases between them. The CDR3 is 17 amino acids. The CDR3 loop reads CASSLDKWGSYNSPLHF. The CDR3, as DNA: TGTGCCAGCAGTTTAGACAAATGGGGCTCCTATAATTCACCCCTCCACTTT.

This clonotype showed up just a few times. The chain links TRBV3-1 to TRBJ2-3, with 12 bases aligning to TRBD2. The CDR3 has 16 residues. Germline V gives CDR1 LGHDT, CDR2 YNNKEL (reference sequence). V shed 0 bases and J 8 bases; nucleotides not matched to a gene: 6. In DNA, the CDR3 is TGTGCCAGCAGCCAAGAGGCTAGCGGGGGGGCAGGTACGCAGTATTTT. The encoded protein is CASSQEASGGAGTQYF.

This clonotype came up many times. The CDR3 spells CASKRGGTDTQYF. The CDR3 DNA follows: TGTGCCAGCAAACGGGGGGGCACAGATACGCAGTATTTT. The chain links TRBV7-6 to TRBJ2-3, with 7 bases that match TRBD2. The germline CDR1 and CDR2 sequences are SGHVS and FNYEAQ. The CDR3 runs 13 residues. The V gene end was trimmed by 7 bases and the J gene end by 1 base; junction bases not matched to a gene: 2. Filled out from reference TRBV7-6 and TRBJ2-3, the complete variable domain reads GAGVSQSPRYKVTKRGQDVALRCDPISGHVSLYWYRQALGQGPEFLTYFNYEAQQDKSGLPNDRFSAERPEGSISTLTIQRTEQRDSAMYRCASKRGGTDTQYFGPGTRLTVL.

The genes are TRBV7-8 and TRBJ2-3, with TRBD1 matching 9 bases. Looked up from germline, CDR1 is SGHVS and CDR2 is FQNEAQ. The CDR3 loop spans 17 amino acids. J was trimmed by 1 base and V by 5 bases; bases with no gene match: 10. CDR3 in amino acids: CASSAYRGQIGTDTQYF. CDR3 coding DNA: TGTGCCAGCAGCGCCTACAGGGGGCAGATCGGCACAGATACGCAGTATTTT. Together with reference TRBV7-8 and TRBJ2-3, the CDR3 gives the full variable domain: GAGVSQSPRYKVAKRGQDVALRCDPISGHVSLFWYQQALGQGPEFLTYFQNEAQLDKSGLPSDRFFAERPEGSVSTLKIQRTQQEDSAVYLCASSAYRGQIGTDTQYFGPGTRLTVL.

This sequence joins TRBV7-6 and TRBJ2-7; tentatively, D is TRBD1 (6 bases). The CDR3 has 16 residues. V was trimmed by 5 bases and J by 2 bases, leaving 19 bases between them. Germline CDR1 SGHVS, CDR2 FNYEAQ. The CDR3 reads CASSHIFGRGPYEQYF. In nucleotides, the CDR3 is TGTGCCAGCAGCCACATTTTTGGCAGGGGACCCTACGAGCAGTACTTC.

Ten or more counts support this clonotype. The chain has TRBV12-3 or TRBV12-4 and TRBJ1-1, with TRBD1 as a possible D gene (5 bases). The CDR3 has 14 residues. Trimming cost V 8 bases and J 8 bases, with 21 bases left between them. Here the CDR3 DNA reads TGTGCCAGCGCCAATACGGGGACTAGAATCGAAGCTTTCTTT. Its protein product is CASANTGTRIEAFF.

This clonotype was observed at least ten times. The gene calls are TRBV6-1 and TRBJ2-1; 10 positions agree with TRBD2. Germline trimming cut 6 bases from V and 4 bases from J; bases unmatched to any gene: 9. Germline V gene data show CDR1 as MNHNS and CDR2 as SASEGT. The CDR3 covers 16 residues. The CDR3 DNA reads as TGTGCCAGCAGCCGAGCGGGGGGGCCATGGTACAATGAGCAGTTCTTC. Its protein is CASSRAGGPWYNEQFF.

The chain has TRBV5-1 and TRBJ1-1; a weak D match, TRBD1 (5 bases). The CDR3 sequence is 14 residues long. Germline V CDR1 and CDR2: SGHRS, YFSETQ. With 3 bases removed from V and 3 bases from J, the gap between germline ends came to 12 bases. The CDR3 region is CASSSFREDTEAFF. DNA of the CDR3: TGCGCCAGCAGCTCCTTCAGGGAGGACACTGAAGCTTTCTTT.

This clonotype was counted many times. This chain uses TRBV20-1 with TRBJ2-1; D is perhaps TRBD2 (5 bases). From germline, CDR1 is DFQATT and CDR2 SNEGSKA (reference sequence). The V and J ends lost 7 bases and 0 bases respectively, with 16 bases between them. The CDR3 spans 15 residues. DNA of the CDR3: TGCAGTGATTCCCCGCGGAGCGGCTCCTACAATGAGCAGTTCTTC. This translates into CSDSPRSGSYNEQFF.

This clonotype has more than one count but fewer than ten. The chain joins TRBV29-1 to TRBJ1-1; TRBD1 might be the D (6 bases). Trimming left V 6 bases short and J 9 bases short, with 23 bases between. The V gene's germline CDR1 is SQVTM and CDR2 ANQGSEA. The CDR3 has 14 amino acids. CDR3 DNA sequence: TGCAGCGTCGAGTCGACAGGAATCGGGTCCAAAGCTTTCTTT. Residues: CSVESTGIGSKAFF.

This clonotype was counted many times. The rearrangement links TRBV28 to TRBJ2-7; TRBD1 matches at 8 bases. The length of the CDR3 is 14 residues. Germline V gives CDR1 MDHEN, CDR2 SYDVKM. V was clipped by 3 bases and J by 3 bases; unmatched bases: 4. The CDR3 loop reads CASSFYGQGYEQYF. The CDR3 nucleotides are TGTGCCAGCAGTTTTTATGGACAGGGCTACGAGCAGTACTTC.

A few counts support this clonotype. The chain combines TRBV20-1 with TRBJ2-7; D is possibly TRBD2 (5 bases). The CDR3 sequence is 12 residues long. From germline, CDR1 is DFQATT and CDR2 SNEGSKA (reference sequence). V lost 3 bases and J 2 bases, leaving 8 bases between the germline ends. The CDR3 DNA follows: TGCAGTGCTAGGCCCGGGGCCTACGAGCAGTACTTC. Its translation is CSARPGAYEQYF.

This clonotype turned up a few times. V is TRBV4-2 and J is TRBJ2-1, with 7 bases aligning to TRBD2. Germline assignment: CDR1 LGHNA and CDR2 YNFKEQ. The J segment lost 0 bases and the V segment lost 5 bases, leaving 7 bases of the junction unmatched. This CDR3 contains 16 residues. This CDR3 is CASSGTGGSSYNEQFF. CDR3 nucleotide sequence: TGTGCCAGCAGCGGCACCGGCGGGAGCTCCTACAATGAGCAGTTCTTC.

The rearrangement uses TRBV5-1 and TRBJ1-1; unclear D gene. Germline lookup yields CDR1 SGHRS and CDR2 YFSETQ. The CDR3 is 14 residues long. V dropped 1 base and J dropped 1 base, with 8 bases sitting between them. Here the CDR3 DNA reads TGCGCCAGCAGCTTGACAGTCCCGAACACTGAAGCTTTCTTT. Translated: CASSLTVPNTEAFF.

This clonotype was counted only a few times. V and J are TRBV2 and TRBJ2-3, with D maybe TRBD1 (6 bases). V gave up 6 bases and J gave up 10 bases, with 17 bases separating them. Germline V lookup: CDR1 SNHLY, CDR2 FYNNEI. CDR3 size: 13 residues. CDR3 region: CASSRDKGVAQYF. CDR3 sequence (DNA): TGTGCCAGCAGCCGGGACAAAGGCGTGGCGCAGTATTTT.

This clonotype was detected a few times. This chain links TRBV5-1 with TRBJ2-5; D gene unclear. This CDR3 has 13 amino acids. The germline CDR1 and CDR2 sequences are SGHRS and YFSETQ. Trimming took 2 bases from V and 6 from J, leaving 11 bases between them. CDR3 in amino acids: CASSLGLGKTQYF. CDR3 in DNA: TGCGCCAGCAGCTTAGGTCTTGGGAAGACCCAGTACTTC.

Many counts were recorded for this clonotype. The V call is TRBV7-9, the J call TRBJ2-3; 8 bases match TRBD1. This CDR3 has 17 residues. The V segment lost 6 bases and the J segment 6 bases; nucleotides outside the gene matches: 17. Germline V gene sequence: CDR1 SEHNR, CDR2 FQNEAQ (reference sequence). The chain's CDR3 is CASSLANRGSLGDTQYF. Written as DNA, the CDR3 is TGTGCCAGCAGTCTAGCCAACAGGGGGTCCCTAGGGGATACGCAGTATTTT.

The table lists this clonotype with a few counts. The V call is TRBV5-1, the J call TRBJ2-1, with a weak D call TRBD2 (5 bases). The V end was cut by 5 bases, the J end by 1 base, with 7 bases between. Germline V gene sequence: CDR1 SGHRS, CDR2 YFSETQ. The CDR3 is made up of 13 amino acids. The CDR3 spells CASRTGSYNEQFF. The CDR3, as DNA: TGCGCCAGCAGAACGGGGTCCTACAATGAGCAGTTCTTC.

This clonotype was picked up many times. The J gene is TRBJ1-1, the V gene TRBV5-1, with TRBD1 matching over 8 bases. This CDR3 has 18 amino acids. In germline, CDR1 is SGHRS, CDR2 YFSETQ. Germline trimming cut 3 bases from V and 0 bases from J; bases unmatched to any gene: 13. Here the CDR3 DNA reads TGCGCCAGCAGCTCTGGGGCGGCAGGGGGCCTACTGAACACTGAAGCTTTCTTT. Its protein is CASSSGAAGGLLNTEAFF.

This clonotype turned up a few times. This sequence joins TRBV27 and TRBJ2-1; 9 nucleotides match TRBD2. Germline V gene data show CDR1 as MNHEY and CDR2 as SMNVEV (reference sequence). The CDR3 is 15 residues long. Trimming cost V 7 bases and J 5 bases; bases outside gene matches: 9. The CDR3 nucleotides are TGTGCCAGCAAGCGGCGGCTAGCGGGACACAATGAGCAGTTCTTC. It translates to CASKRRLAGHNEQFF.

A few counts support this clonotype. V usage is TRBV11-2 and J usage is TRBJ2-2; D uncertain. The germline CDR1 and CDR2 sequences are SGHAT and FQNNGV. The CDR3 has 15 residues. The V and J ends lost 4 bases and 0 bases respectively, with 9 bases between them. The CDR3 here is CASSSLRANTGELFF. The CDR3 DNA is TGTGCCAGCAGCTCATTACGGGCGAACACCGGGGAGCTGTTTTTT.

This clonotype was observed at least ten times. This sequence joins TRBV3-1 and TRBJ2-4; maybe TRBD1 (6 bases). Trimming left V 1 base short and J 7 bases short, with 8 bases between. The CDR3 extends over 13 amino acids. Germline CDR1 LGHDT, CDR2 YNNKEL (reference sequence). CDR3 in DNA: TGTGCCAGCAGCCAAGCGCAGGGGAACATTCAGTACTTC. Residues: CASSQAQGNIQYF. Complete variable domain (other parts from reference TRBV3-1 and TRBJ2-4): DTAVSQTPKYLVTQMGNDKSIKCEQNLGHDTMYWYKQDSKKFLKIMFSYNNKELIINETVPNRFSPKSPDKAHLNLHINSLELGDSAVYFCASSQAQGNIQYFGAGTRLSVL.